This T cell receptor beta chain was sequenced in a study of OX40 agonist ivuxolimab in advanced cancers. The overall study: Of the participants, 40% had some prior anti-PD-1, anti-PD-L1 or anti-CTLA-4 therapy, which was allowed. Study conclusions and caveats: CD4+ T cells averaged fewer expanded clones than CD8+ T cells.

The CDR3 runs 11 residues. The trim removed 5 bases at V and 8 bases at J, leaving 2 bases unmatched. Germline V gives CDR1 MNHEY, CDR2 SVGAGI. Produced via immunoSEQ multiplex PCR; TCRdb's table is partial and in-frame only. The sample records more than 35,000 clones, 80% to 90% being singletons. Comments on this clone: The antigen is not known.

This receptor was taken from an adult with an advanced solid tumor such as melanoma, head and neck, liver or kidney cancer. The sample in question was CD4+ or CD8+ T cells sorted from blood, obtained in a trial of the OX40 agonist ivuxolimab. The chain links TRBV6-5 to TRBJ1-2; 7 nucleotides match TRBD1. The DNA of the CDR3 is TGTGCCAGCAGTCAGGGGGAGGGCTACACCTTC. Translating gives CASSQGEGYTF.